Listed below are T cell receptor beta chains from one sample, sequenced in a study of cytomegalovirus exposure and HLA in healthy donors. The assay was immunoSEQ multiplex PCR, and TCRdb's table has in-frame clones only and misses some. The table has about 150,000 clones, roughly 87% seen once. Source material: PBMCs. The source is a man in his late teens or twenties in good health and CMV-seropositive. Both conserved end residues are part of each CDR3. The order of the fields is clone size, V gene, J gene, D gene, CDR3 DNA, CDR3 protein. A D gene is named only where the DNA matches it firmly. Clone size is not always given. Where it is, it says once, few, many or a class for expanded clones.

clone size: -; V gene: TRBV19; J gene: TRBJ1-1; D gene: -; CDR3 DNA: TGTGCCAGTAGCTGGAGTGGCACTGAAGCTTTCTTT; CDR3 protein: CASSWSGTEAFF
clone size: -; V gene: TRBV28; J gene: TRBJ2-5; D gene: -; CDR3 DNA: TGTGCCAGCAGTCATCCTAACGCGCCCGAGACCCAGTACTTC; CDR3 protein: CASSHPNAPETQYF
clone size: -; V gene: TRBV5-1; J gene: TRBJ2-7; D gene: -; CDR3 DNA: TGCGCCAGCAGCGCGGGGGGTTGGACAGGGGCCTACGAGCAGTACTTC; CDR3 protein: CASSAGGWTGAYEQYF
clone size: -; V gene: TRBV7-9; J gene: TRBJ2-2; D gene: -; CDR3 DNA: TGTGCCACGACCCACGGAGCGGCAACCGGGGAGCTGTTTTTT; CDR3 protein: CATTHGAATGELFF
clone size: -; V gene: TRBV19; J gene: TRBJ1-5; D gene: -; CDR3 DNA: TGTGCCAGTAGCAAGGGCCAGGCGGGGGATCAGCCCCAGCATTTT; CDR3 protein: CASSKGQAGDQPQHF
clone size: few; V gene: TRBV11-1; J gene: TRBJ2-7; D gene: -; CDR3 DNA: TGTGCCAGCAGCTTACAGGGTTGGGAGCAGTACTTC; CDR3 protein: CASSLQGWEQYF
clone size: -; V gene: TRBV2; J gene: TRBJ2-3; D gene: -; CDR3 DNA: TGTGCCAGCAGTGAATCTGGCGGAGGCACAGATACGCAGTATTTT; CDR3 protein: CASSESGGGTDTQYF
clone size: -; V gene: TRBV19; J gene: TRBJ1-5; D gene: -; CDR3 DNA: TGTGCCAGTAGTATCCAGGGCGGTAGCAATCAGCCCCAGCATTTT; CDR3 protein: CASSIQGGSNQPQHF
clone size: -; V gene: TRBV15; J gene: TRBJ2-1; D gene: TRBD2; CDR3 DNA: TGTGCCACCAGCAGAGAAGTGGGAGGGAGCCCCTACAATGAGCAGTTCTTC; CDR3 protein: CATSREVGGSPYNEQFF
clone size: -; V gene: TRBV19; J gene: TRBJ2-1; D gene: TRBD1; CDR3 DNA: TGTGCCAGTAGTATACGGGACAGCCAGCAGTTCTTC; CDR3 protein: CASSIRDSQQFF
clone size: -; V gene: TRBV18; J gene: TRBJ1-5; D gene: TRBD1; CDR3 DNA: TGTGCCAGCTCACCGGAACAGGGGGCTCAGCCCCAGCATTTT; CDR3 protein: CASSPEQGAQPQHF
clone size: -; V gene: TRBV13; J gene: TRBJ1-1; D gene: TRBD1; CDR3 DNA: TGTGCCAGCAGCTCTACCGGGACAGGGGGCGCGGACACTGAAGCTTTCTTT; CDR3 protein: CASSSTGTGGADTEAFF
clone size: -; V gene: TRBV9; J gene: TRBJ2-1; D gene: -; CDR3 DNA: TGTGCCAGCAGCGCCCCCGGGACTGACAAGCAGTTCTTC; CDR3 protein: CASSAPGTDKQFF
clone size: -; V gene: TRBV4-1; J gene: TRBJ1-5; D gene: -; CDR3 DNA: TGCGCCAGCAGCCAAGTGGGCCTTAATCAGCCCCAGCATTTT; CDR3 protein: CASSQVGLNQPQHF
clone size: few; V gene: TRBV28; J gene: TRBJ1-1; D gene: TRBD1; CDR3 DNA: TGTGCCAGCAGGGTACAGGGGGCCGGCACTGAAGCTTTCTTT; CDR3 protein: CASRVQGAGTEAFF
clone size: -; V gene: TRBV27; J gene: TRBJ2-3; D gene: -; CDR3 DNA: TGTGCCAGCACTCGTCTCTCTAGCACAGATACGCAGTATTTT; CDR3 protein: CASTRLSSTDTQYF
clone size: -; V gene: TRBV4-1; J gene: TRBJ1-2; D gene: TRBD1; CDR3 DNA: TGCGCCAGCAGCCCGGGACAGGGCCTTCAGGGGCTTTATGGCTACACCTTC; CDR3 protein: CASSPGQGLQGLYGYTF
clone size: -; V gene: TRBV10-1; J gene: TRBJ2-1; D gene: TRBD2; CDR3 DNA: TGCGCCAGCAGTGTTTCTAGCGGGAGGGCCTATGAGCAGTTCTTC; CDR3 protein: CASSVSSGRAYEQFF
clone size: once; V gene: TRBV13; J gene: TRBJ2-2; D gene: -; CDR3 DNA: TGTGCCAGCAGCCCCGAGAGAGGGACGAACACCGGGGAGCTGTTTTTT; CDR3 protein: CASSPERGTNTGELFF
clone size: -; V gene: TRBV18; J gene: TRBJ2-7; D gene: TRBD2; CDR3 DNA: TGTGCCAGCTCACCGACTAGCGGGAGAGACGAGCAGTACTTC; CDR3 protein: CASSPTSGRDEQYF
clone size: once; V gene: TRBV5-1; J gene: TRBJ2-2; D gene: TRBD1; CDR3 DNA: TGCGCCAGCAGCTGGAGGACAGGGTCGCCGGACACCGGGGAGCTGTTTTTT; CDR3 protein: CASSWRTGSPDTGELFF
clone size: -; V gene: TRBV28; J gene: TRBJ2-2; D gene: TRBD2; CDR3 DNA: TGTGCCAGCGGGCTAGCGGGGGGATTGAACACCGGGGAGCTGTTTTTT; CDR3 protein: CASGLAGGLNTGELFF
clone size: -; V gene: TRBV5-1; J gene: TRBJ2-7; D gene: -; CDR3 DNA: TGCGCCAGCAGCTTGGGGAGAGACTGGGAGACCTACGAGCAGTACTTC; CDR3 protein: CASSLGRDWETYEQYF
clone size: -; V gene: TRBV6-1; J gene: TRBJ1-5; D gene: -; CDR3 DNA: TGTGCCAGCAGTGAGCGGGACTTCCAAACAGGGCCCCAGCATTTT; CDR3 protein: CASSERDFQTGPQHF
clone size: -; V gene: TRBV6-5; J gene: TRBJ1-2; D gene: -; CDR3 DNA: TGTGCCAGCTCTGTGACGGGCTATGGCTACACCTTC; CDR3 protein: CASSVTGYGYTF
clone size: -; V gene: TRBV6-4; J gene: TRBJ2-5; D gene: -; CDR3 DNA: TGTGCCAGCAGTGAGTACCCCGGGGAGACCCAGTACTTC; CDR3 protein: CASSEYPGETQYF
clone size: -; V gene: TRBV6-1; J gene: TRBJ2-5; D gene: -; CDR3 DNA: TGTGCCAGCAGGCCCCCACATAGGGGCGAGACCCAGTACTTC; CDR3 protein: CASRPPHRGETQYF
clone size: -; V gene: TRBV9; J gene: TRBJ1-1; D gene: -; CDR3 DNA: TGTGCCAGCAGCGTAGTCGGGTTAGGAGAAGCTTTCTTT; CDR3 protein: CASSVVGLGEAFF
clone size: -; V gene: TRBV9; J gene: TRBJ1-2; D gene: -; CDR3 DNA: TGTGCCAGCAGCCCGGGGGGCTACACCTTC; CDR3 protein: CASSPGGYTF
clone size: -; V gene: TRBV28; J gene: TRBJ1-2; D gene: -; CDR3 DNA: TGTGCCAGCAAAAGAGAAAGACTTAACTATGGCTACACCTTC; CDR3 protein: CASKRERLNYGYTF
clone size: -; V gene: TRBV5-8; J gene: TRBJ2-1; D gene: TRBD2; CDR3 DNA: TGTGCCAGCAGATCTAGCGGGAGATCCTACAATGAGCAGTTCTTC; CDR3 protein: CASRSSGRSYNEQFF
clone size: -; V gene: TRBV5-6; J gene: TRBJ2-7; D gene: -; CDR3 DNA: TGTGCCAGCAGCTTGGGACGGAGTTTGAACGAGCAGTACTTC; CDR3 protein: CASSLGRSLNEQYF
clone size: -; V gene: TRBV2; J gene: TRBJ1-6; D gene: TRBD1; CDR3 DNA: TGTGCCAGCAGCCTAGACGGACAGGGAAAGTCACCCCTCCACTTT; CDR3 protein: CASSLDGQGKSPLHF
clone size: -; V gene: TRBV5-1; J gene: TRBJ2-1; D gene: -; CDR3 DNA: TGCGCCAGCAACTCGGGGGTTCGGTCACGCGGGATCAATGAGCAGTTCTTC; CDR3 protein: CASNSGVRSRGINEQFF
clone size: -; V gene: TRBV11-2; J gene: TRBJ2-1; D gene: -; CDR3 DNA: TGTGCCAGCAGCCGCGGGACCGACTACAATGAGCAGTTCTTC; CDR3 protein: CASSRGTDYNEQFF
clone size: -; V gene: TRBV28; J gene: TRBJ1-2; D gene: TRBD1; CDR3 DNA: TGTGCCAGCAGTTTATCAGGGGGCGCAGGGAAGGATGGCTACACCTTC; CDR3 protein: CASSLSGGAGKDGYTF
clone size: -; V gene: TRBV6-1; J gene: TRBJ2-2; D gene: -; CDR3 DNA: TGTGCCAGCACAGGTTCGTGGGAGCTGTTTTTT; CDR3 protein: CASTGSWELFF
clone size: -; V gene: TRBV4-1; J gene: TRBJ2-3; D gene: -; CDR3 DNA: TGCGCCAGCAGCCAACGAACGGTGAGAGATACGCAGTATTTT; CDR3 protein: CASSQRTVRDTQYF
clone size: -; V gene: TRBV6-6; J gene: TRBJ1-5; D gene: -; CDR3 DNA: TGTGCCAGCAGTTACGAGGCAGTTAATCAGCCCCAGCATTTT; CDR3 protein: CASSYEAVNQPQHF
clone size: -; V gene: TRBV5-4; J gene: TRBJ2-3; D gene: TRBD2; CDR3 DNA: TGTGCCAGCAGCGCCCCGGGACTAGCGAAAGATACGCAGTATTTT; CDR3 protein: CASSAPGLAKDTQYF
clone size: -; V gene: TRBV27; J gene: TRBJ2-1; D gene: -; CDR3 DNA: TGTGCCAGCAGTGACCCGGGGGGCTTTTACAATGAGCAGTTCTTC; CDR3 protein: CASSDPGGFYNEQFF
clone size: -; V gene: TRBV27; J gene: TRBJ2-7; D gene: -; CDR3 DNA: TGTGCCAGCAGTTATGCGGTCTCCTACGAGCAGTACTTC; CDR3 protein: CASSYAVSYEQYF
clone size: -; V gene: TRBV2; J gene: TRBJ2-2; D gene: TRBD2; CDR3 DNA: TGTGCCAGCAGTTTGTTGGCTAGCGGGGGGATAGGGGAGCTGTTTTTT; CDR3 protein: CASSLLASGGIGELFF
clone size: -; V gene: TRBV7-9; J gene: TRBJ2-1; D gene: TRBD2; CDR3 DNA: TGTGCCAGCAGCTTAAGGGCGGGACTAGGAGACAATGAGCAGTTCTTC; CDR3 protein: CASSLRAGLGDNEQFF
clone size: -; V gene: TRBV5-4; J gene: TRBJ1-1; D gene: TRBD1; CDR3 DNA: TGTGCCAGCAGCTTGAACCCGTATGGACAGGGTCACACTGAAGCTTTCTTT; CDR3 protein: CASSLNPYGQGHTEAFF
clone size: -; V gene: TRBV5-6; J gene: TRBJ1-1; D gene: -; CDR3 DNA: TGTGCCAGCAGCTTTCAGGTGAACATGAACACTGAAGCTTTCTTT; CDR3 protein: CASSFQVNMNTEAFF
clone size: once; V gene: TRBV28; J gene: TRBJ1-5; D gene: -; CDR3 DNA: TGTGCCTCCTGCCCGGGAGACCTGCCCCAGCATTTT; CDR3 protein: CASCPGDLPQHF
clone size: -; V gene: TRBV5-4; J gene: TRBJ1-1; D gene: -; CDR3 DNA: TGTGCCAGCACCCACACAGGTTACAGCTCTGAAGCTTTCTTT; CDR3 protein: CASTHTGYSSEAFF
clone size: few; V gene: TRBV25-1; J gene: TRBJ2-4; D gene: -; CDR3 DNA: TGTGCCAGCAGTGAATCTGGACTGAATTCGGGAAACATTCAGTACTTC; CDR3 protein: CASSESGLNSGNIQYF
clone size: -; V gene: TRBV18; J gene: TRBJ1-5; D gene: TRBD1; CDR3 DNA: TGTGCCAGCTCACCTCCCTCCGGGACAGGAAATCAGCCCCAGCATTTT; CDR3 protein: CASSPPSGTGNQPQHF
clone size: -; V gene: TRBV4-1; J gene: TRBJ2-5; D gene: -; CDR3 DNA: TGCGCCAGCAGCCATGGTCCAAAGGACTCGGGTTATAACTTC; CDR3 protein: CASSHGPKDSGYNF
clone size: -; V gene: TRBV6-1; J gene: TRBJ1-1; D gene: TRBD1; CDR3 DNA: TGTGCCAGCAGGGTGGGACAGGGGTCGACTGAAGCTTTCTTT; CDR3 protein: CASRVGQGSTEAFF
clone size: -; V gene: TRBV5-1; J gene: TRBJ2-3; D gene: TRBD1; CDR3 DNA: TGCGCCAGCAGCTTGTTGGCAGGGGGCACCCCAGATACGCAGTATTTT; CDR3 protein: CASSLLAGGTPDTQYF
clone size: -; V gene: TRBV28; J gene: TRBJ2-7; D gene: -; CDR3 DNA: TGTGCCAGCAGTTCGGTTCCTAACTACGAGCAGTACTTC; CDR3 protein: CASSSVPNYEQYF
clone size: -; V gene: TRBV2; J gene: TRBJ2-7; D gene: -; CDR3 DNA: TGTGCCAGCACCCCGGGTGGAGGGGCCGAGCAGTACTTC; CDR3 protein: CASTPGGGAEQYF
clone size: -; V gene: TRBV30; J gene: TRBJ1-2; D gene: -; CDR3 DNA: TGTGCCTGGAGCCACACAACAGAGGGGGATTATGGCTACACCTTC; CDR3 protein: CAWSHTTEGDYGYTF
clone size: -; V gene: TRBV2; J gene: TRBJ2-6; D gene: -; CDR3 DNA: TGTGCCGTTCAGAGGGATGGGGCCAACGTCCTGACTTTC; CDR3 protein: CAVQRDGANVLTF
clone size: -; V gene: TRBV10-3; J gene: TRBJ2-7; D gene: -; CDR3 DNA: TGTGCCATAGGGGAGGCCGGATCCTACGAGCAGTACTTC; CDR3 protein: CAIGEAGSYEQYF
clone size: -; V gene: TRBV5-4; J gene: TRBJ1-2; D gene: -; CDR3 DNA: TGTGCCAGCAGCTCAGTAAGGGCGGGCGGCTACACCTTC; CDR3 protein: CASSSVRAGGYTF